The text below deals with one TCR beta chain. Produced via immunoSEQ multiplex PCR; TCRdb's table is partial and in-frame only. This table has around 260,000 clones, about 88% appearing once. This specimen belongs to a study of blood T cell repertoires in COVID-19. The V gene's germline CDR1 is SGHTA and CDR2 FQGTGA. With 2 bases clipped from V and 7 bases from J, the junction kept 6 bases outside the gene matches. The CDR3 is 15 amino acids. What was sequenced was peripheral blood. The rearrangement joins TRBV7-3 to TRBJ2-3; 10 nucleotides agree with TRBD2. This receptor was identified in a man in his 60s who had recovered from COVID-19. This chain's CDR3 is CASSLERGGGNTQYF. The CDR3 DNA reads TGTGCCAGCAGCTTAGAGCGGGGGGGCGGAAATACGCAGTATTTT.